This T cell receptor beta chain comes out of a study of naive and memory T cell subsets. Study-wide results and limits: Diversity fell and Gini index rose from naive through CM, EM, EMRA.

Trimming cost V 4 bases and J 3 bases, with 10 bases left between them. The CDR3 sequence is 12 residues long. The germline gives CDR1 DFQATT, CDR2 SNEGSKA (reference sequence). Two oligonucleotides, mixed equimolar, formed the beta constant-region primer covering TRBC1 and TRBC2. Nested alpha and beta constant-region primers with the SP2 primer drove four PCR rounds on ligated cDNA. TCRdb recomputed calls from the UMI-ligation and nested PCR reads with MiXCR, one row per CDR3 protein. The sample carries about 120,000 distinct CDR3 sequences, roughly 36% recorded once. This clonotype was counted only a few times. Antigen: not known. After the first PCR, alpha and beta chain libraries were processed separately.

The chain employs TRBV20-1 and TRBJ2-7, with D perhaps TRBD1 (5 bases). This TCR was sampled from a human donor in good health. What was sequenced was central memory CD4+ T cells from blood. CDR3 in amino acids: CSAKGWDYEQYF. CDR3 DNA: TGCAGTGCTAAGGGGTGGGACTACGAGCAGTACTTC.